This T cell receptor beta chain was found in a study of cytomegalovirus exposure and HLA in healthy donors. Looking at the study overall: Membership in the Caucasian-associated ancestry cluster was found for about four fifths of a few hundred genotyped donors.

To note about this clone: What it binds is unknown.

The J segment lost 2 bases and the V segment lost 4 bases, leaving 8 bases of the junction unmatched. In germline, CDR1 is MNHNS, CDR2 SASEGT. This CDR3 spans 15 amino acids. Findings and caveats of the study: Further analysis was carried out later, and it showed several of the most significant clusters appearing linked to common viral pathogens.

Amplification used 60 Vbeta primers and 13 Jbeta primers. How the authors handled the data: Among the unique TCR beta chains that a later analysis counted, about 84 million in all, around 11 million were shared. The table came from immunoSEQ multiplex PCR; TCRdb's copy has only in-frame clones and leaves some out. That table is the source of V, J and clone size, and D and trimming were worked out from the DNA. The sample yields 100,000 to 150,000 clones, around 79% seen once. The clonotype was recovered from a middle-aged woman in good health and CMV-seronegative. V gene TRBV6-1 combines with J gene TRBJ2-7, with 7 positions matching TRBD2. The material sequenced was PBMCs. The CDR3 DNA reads TGTGCCAGCAGTGCACCAATGGGGACTACCTACGAGCAGTACTTC. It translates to CASSAPMGTTYEQYF.